These 20 T cell receptor beta chains came from one sample sequenced in a study of Ad26.COV2.S vaccination and SARS-CoV-2 variants. Treatment of the sample: some 20 received Ad26.COV2.S at low or high dose, single or two shots; about five received placebo; per-sample allocation not given. Each sample was drawn 63 days after the first injection (of vaccine or placebo). Sequencing used immunoSEQ multiplex PCR; TCRdb keeps in-frame clones, though not all of them. The top ten hold over 5% of the sample, which has roughly 330,000 clones, around 90% seen once. Specimen: peripheral blood, collected in a trial of Ad26.COV2.S vaccine versus placebo. The receptors here all came from a person between 18 and 60 years old who received the Ad26.COV2.S COVID-19 vaccine or a placebo.

The chain combines TRBV19 with TRBJ1-5, with unresolved D. Per germline, CDR1 LNHDA and CDR2 SQIVND (reference sequence). The CDR3 is 15 residues long. The V and J ends lost 0 bases and 4 bases respectively, with 10 bases between them. The CDR3 DNA follows: TGTGCCAGTAGTATAGATAGGGCAGAGAATCAGCCCCAGCATTTT. Amino acid sequence: CASSIDRAENQPQHF.

The chain couples TRBV6-4 to TRBJ2-2, with D possibly being TRBD1 or TRBD2 (6 bases each). CDR1 and CDR2 (germline): MRHNA, SNTAGT. Trimming removed 7 bases from V and 2 bases from J, with 11 bases in between. The CDR3 covers 14 residues. Here the CDR3 reads CASKGGTNTGELFF. The CDR3 nucleotides read TGTGCCAGCAAGGGGGGCACAAACACCGGGGAGCTGTTTTTT.

This chain links TRBV14 with TRBJ1-1; D uncertain. Germline assignment: CDR1 SGHDN and CDR2 FVKESK. The CDR3 spans 14 residues. V was clipped by 0 bases and J by 2 bases, with 7 bases between them. In nucleotides, the CDR3 is TGTGCCAGCAGCCAAGATGACGGTAACACTGAAGCTTTCTTT. Amino acids: CASSQDDGNTEAFF.

J is TRBJ2-3 and V is TRBV7-2, with no clear D. This CDR3 is 16 amino acids long. Trimming removed 7 bases at V and 0 bases at J, with 17 bases between. The germline CDR1 and CDR2 sequences are SGHTA and FQGNSA. The chain's CDR3 is CASTHRPFFSTDTQYF. In DNA, the CDR3 is TGTGCCAGCACACATCGGCCGTTCTTTAGCACAGATACGCAGTATTTT.

V usage is TRBV7-9 and J usage is TRBJ2-6; 7 bases line up with TRBD1. This CDR3 is built from 17 residues. Germline V gene lookup returns CDR1 SEHNR and CDR2 FQNEAQ (reference sequence). Germline trimming cut 3 bases from V and 0 bases from J; bases unmatched to any gene: 5. The CDR3 bases are TGTGCCAGCAGCTTTGGGGACAGCCTCTCTGGGGCCAACGTCCTGACTTTC. This translates into CASSFGDSLSGANVLTF.

The chain uses TRBV7-9 and TRBJ1-4; 10 bases are shared with TRBD1. There are 15 residues in the CDR3. The germline V gene encodes CDR1 SEHNR and CDR2 FQNEAQ (reference sequence). V lost 6 bases, J lost 7 bases, and 8 bases stayed unmatched. CDR3 loop: CASSRNRDRGEKLFF. CDR3 bases: TGTGCCAGCAGTCGTAACCGGGACAGGGGTGAAAAACTGTTTTTT.

The CDR3 DNA reads as TGTGCCAGCTCATATTCGGGACAGAGCTACGAGCAGTACGTC. It is translated as CASSYSGQSYEQYV. The chain carries TRBV18 and TRBJ2-7, with 7 bases aligning to TRBD1. Per germline, CDR1 KGHSH and CDR2 LQKENI. V was clipped by 5 bases and J by 3 bases; unmatched bases: 7. The CDR3 extends over 14 amino acids.

The chain employs TRBV7-9 and TRBJ1-1; 11 bases are a match to TRBD1. J gave up 10 bases and V 5 bases, and 3 bases lay outside the gene matches. The germline CDR1 and CDR2 sequences are SEHNR and FQNEAQ (reference sequence). The CDR3 sequence is 12 residues long. This CDR3 reads CASSHGQGAAFF. As DNA, the CDR3 is TGTGCCAGCAGCCATGGACAGGGGGCAGCTTTCTTT.

The genes are TRBV18 and TRBJ1-4; the D is unclear. Trimming removed 2 bases from V and 1 base from J, with 5 bases in between. Germline V gene sequence: CDR1 KGHSH, CDR2 LQKENI. This CDR3 contains 14 residues. DNA of the CDR3: TGTGCCAGCTCACCAGGTTTAACTAATGAAAAACTGTTTTTT. Its protein is CASSPGLTNEKLFF.

V usage is TRBV2 and J usage is TRBJ1-1, with D maybe TRBD1 (5 bases). The ends were cut back, 7 bases at V and 4 bases at J, with 13 bases in the middle. Germline-derived CDR1 and CDR2 are SNHLY and FYNNEI. The CDR3 is 13 residues long. Here the CDR3 DNA reads TGTGCCAGCACCGAGCAGGGTGGCACTGAAGCTTTCTTT. Amino acid sequence: CASTEQGGTEAFF.

This chain's CDR3 is CASSLVAGGSYNEQFF. The DNA of the CDR3 is TGTGCCAGCAGCTTAGTAGCGGGAGGATCCTACAATGAGCAGTTCTTC. The chain is built from TRBV11-3 and TRBJ2-1; 10 nucleotides align to TRBD2. This CDR3 comprises 16 residues. Trimming at V came to 1 base and at J to 1 base, leaving 1 base not matched to a gene. Germline CDR1 is SGHNT and CDR2 is YENEEA.

V and J are TRBV7-9 and TRBJ1-4; D may be TRBD1 (5 bases). This CDR3 is 16 amino acids long. Germline V gene data show CDR1 as SEHNR and CDR2 as FQNEAQ (reference sequence). The ends were cut back, 2 bases at V and 8 bases at J, with 18 bases in the middle. The CDR3 reads CASSLFGATSGEKLFF. The CDR3 DNA follows: TGTGCCAGCAGCTTATTCGGGGCGACCTCCGGGGAAAAACTGTTTTTT.

This chain connects TRBV3-1 (or the pseudogene TRBV3-2) to TRBJ2-5; a weak D match, TRBD2 (6 bases). Germline V gene data show CDR1 as LGHDT and CDR2 as YNNKEL (reference sequence). The CDR3 runs to 15 residues. Trimming took off 4 bases at V and 5 bases at J, with 17 bases between the two ends. CDR3 in amino acids: CASSPIGTPEETQYF. The DNA for the CDR3 is TGTGCCAGCAGCCCCATCGGGACTCCGGAGGAGACCCAGTACTTC.

Details on this clone: Other nucleotide sequences in the sample specify the same CDR3. CDR3 residues: CASSLGLAETQYF. The CDR3 bases are TGTGCCAGCAGTTTGGGTCTAGCGGAGACCCAGTACTTC. The chain combines TRBV7-2 with TRBJ2-5; weak D call: TRBD2 (6 bases). Trimming removed 6 bases from V and 5 bases from J, with 13 bases in between. The CDR3 sequence is 13 residues long. Per germline, CDR1 SGHTA and CDR2 FQGNSA.

The chain links TRBV5-1 to TRBJ2-2; possible D gene TRBD1, 5 bases. Germline assignment: CDR1 SGHRS and CDR2 YFSETQ. The V gene lost 7 bases and the J gene lost 0 bases, with 10 bases spanning the gap. There are 14 residues in the CDR3. DNA of the CDR3: TGCGCCAGCTCCCTGGGGCCGAACACCGGGGAGCTGTTTTTT. Translated: CASSLGPNTGELFF.

This chain's CDR3 is CASSLAASPEQFF. The DNA of the CDR3 is TGCGCCAGCAGCTTGGCCGCGTCGCCCGAGCAGTTCTTC. V usage is TRBV5-1 and J usage is TRBJ2-1; D remains unclear. The V gene lost 0 bases and the J gene lost 10 bases, with 11 bases spanning the gap. Per the germline V gene, CDR1 is SGHRS and CDR2 is YFSETQ. The CDR3 contains 13 residues.

In DNA, the CDR3 is TGTGCCAGCAGTTACTGGAAAGAGACCCAGTACTTC. Translating gives CASSYWKETQYF. The genes are TRBV6-2 or TRBV6-3 and TRBJ2-5; D is ambiguous. There are 12 residues in the CDR3. CDR1 MNHEY and CDR2 SVGEGT come from the germline V gene. Trimming removed 1 base at V and 3 bases at J, with 3 bases between.

The chain recombines TRBV7-3 with TRBJ2-3; no firm D call. The germline V gene has CDR1 SGHTA and CDR2 FQGTGA. The V and J ends lost 5 bases and 2 bases respectively, with 11 bases between them. CDR3 length: 14 amino acids. CDR3 bases: TGTGCCAGCAGCCCGGCGACCTACACAGATACGCAGTATTTT. This gives the protein CASSPATYTDTQYF. The full variable domain, completed using reference TRBV7-3 and TRBJ2-3, is GAGVSQTPSNKVTEKGKYVELRCDPISGHTALYWYRQSLGQGPEFLIYFQGTGAADDSGLPNDRFFAVRPEGSVSTLKIQRTERGDSAVYLCASSPATYTDTQYFGPGTRLTVL.

The chain uses TRBV30 and TRBJ1-2; a possible D gene is TRBD1 (6 bases). V was clipped by 2 bases and J by 9 bases, with 19 bases between them. CDR1 and CDR2 from the germline V gene are GTSNPN and SVGIG (reference sequence). The CDR3 has 14 amino acids. CDR3 protein: CAWSTTRGGARYTF. CDR3 coding DNA: TGTGCCTGGAGTACAACCAGGGGAGGGGCCCGCTACACCTTC.

The V call is TRBV19, the J call TRBJ1-4, with unresolved D. Trimming pared 1 base from V and 11 bases from J, leaving 5 bases between. The CDR3 has 11 amino acids. Germline CDR1 LNHDA, CDR2 SQIVND (reference sequence). The CDR3 loop reads CASSIVGKLFF. The DNA of the CDR3 is TGTGCCAGTAGTATAGTGGGTAAACTGTTTTTT. Supplemented by reference TRBV19 and TRBJ1-4, the full variable domain reads DGGITQSPKYLFRKEGQNVTLSCEQNLNHDAMYWYRQDPGQGLRLIYYSQIVNDFQKGDIAEGYSVSREKKESFPLTVTSAQKNPTAFYLCASSIVGKLFFGSGTQLSVL.